This is a list of T cell receptor beta chains from one sample in a study of T-cell reconstitution after alpha-beta-depleted transplantation in children. TCRdb itself ran the PCR reads through MiXCR, one entry per CDR3 protein. The table shows 500,000 to 600,000 distinct CDR3 sequences, with approximately 32% occurring only once. The sequencing used PBMCs from the stem cell graft donor, collected from the stem cell graft. The receptor set was obtained from a human donor who donated a stem cell graft to a child with aplastic anemia. Both conserved end residues are part of each CDR3. A D gene is named only where the DNA matches it firmly. A row's size may be missing; if present it is once, few, many or a size class.

j_gene,abundance,d_gene,v_gene,CDR3nt,CDR3aa
TRBJ2-7,-,-,TRBV28,TGTGCCAGCATCAAAGCGGGGACAGCTGCCTACGAGCAGTACTTC,CASIKAGTAAYEQYF
TRBJ1-1,-,TRBD1,TRBV5-5,TGTGCCAGCAGCTGGACAGGGCCGTCTGAAGCTTTCTTT,CASSWTGPSEAFF
TRBJ1-1,few,-,TRBV10-2,TGCGCCAGCAGTGAGTCCAAGGGGAACACTGAAGCTTTCTTT,CASSESKGNTEAFF
TRBJ2-7,few,TRBD1,TRBV5-4,TGTGCCAGCAGCTTCTCGGACAGGACTTACGAGCAGTACTTC,CASSFSDRTYEQYF
TRBJ2-3,-,TRBD2,TRBV5-1,TGCGCCAGCACAGCGGGAGAAGGAAATACGCAGTATTTT,CASTAGEGNTQYF
TRBJ1-2,-,-,TRBV20-1,TGCAGTGCTAGAGATGGGGGGGGCCATCGGGGCTACACCTTC,CSARDGGGHRGYTF
TRBJ2-5,-,TRBD1,TRBV6-5,TGTGCCAGCAGTTATTTAGCAGGGGGCGCTGGGGAGACCCAGTACTTC,CASSYLAGGAGETQYF
TRBJ2-2,once,-,TRBV12-3/TRBV12-4,TGTGCCAGCAGCGTCCACTTCACAGGGAACACCGGGGAGCTGTTTTTT,CASSVHFTGNTGELFF
TRBJ1-2,-,-,TRBV12-3/TRBV12-4,TGTGCCAGCAGTTTAGCGCGGGGGGCTCGGAACTATGGCTACACCTTC,CASSLARGARNYGYTF
TRBJ1-5,few,TRBD1,TRBV5-5,TGTGCCAGCAGCTTGGACAGGGGGGGGCAGCCCCAGCATTTT,CASSLDRGGQPQHF
TRBJ2-1,few,TRBD2,TRBV7-2,TGTGCCAGCAGCTTAGAGGGCCTAGCGGGATCCCGTGAGCAGTTCTTC,CASSLEGLAGSREQFF
TRBJ2-5,-,TRBD2,TRBV6-5,TGTGCCAGCAGTTACTCGGCGACTAGCGGGACAAGGACCCAGTACTTC,CASSYSATSGTRTQYF
TRBJ2-3,-,TRBD2,TRBV18,TGTGCCAGCTCACCATCTTTAGGGAGGGGAAGCACAGATACGCAGTATTTT,CASSPSLGRGSTDTQYF
TRBJ1-3,-,-,TRBV15,TGTGCCACCAGCAGAGTACAGACTCAAGCTGGAAGCACCATATATTTT,CATSRVQTQAGSTIYF
TRBJ1-5,-,-,TRBV15,TGTGCCACCAGCAGAGGCGGCCTTAACGATCAGCCCCAGCATTTT,CATSRGGLNDQPQHF
TRBJ1-3,-,-,TRBV11-3,TGTGCCAGCAGCGCGCCGGGACCGCGCTCTGGAAACACCATATATTTT,CASSAPGPRSGNTIYF
TRBJ2-4,-,-,TRBV27,TGTGCCAGCAGTTTAATTGGAGGATACCAAAACATTCAGTACTTC,CASSLIGGYQNIQYF
TRBJ2-3,-,-,TRBV12-3/TRBV12-4,TGTGCCAGCAGTCCCTGGATCCAAGATACGCAGTATTTT,CASSPWIQDTQYF
TRBJ2-1,-,TRBD2,TRBV30,TGTGCCTGGAATGACGCTAGCGGAGACAATGAGCAGTTCTTC,CAWNDASGDNEQFF
TRBJ2-1,few,-,TRBV7-8,TGTGCCAGCAGCTTAGAGATTAGCAGGCAGTTCTTC,CASSLEISRQFF
TRBJ2-4,-,TRBD2,TRBV6-2/TRBV6-3,TGTGCCAGCAGCCGAATAGGGACTAGCGGTAAAAACATTCAGTACTTC,CASSRIGTSGKNIQYF
TRBJ2-5,-,-,TRBV30,TGTGCCTGGAGTAGTAACGGGCAGTATGGGACCCAGTACTTC,CAWSSNGQYGTQYF
TRBJ2-1,once,-,TRBV28,TGTGCCAGCAGTTCCCCCGGCCCTTACAATGAGCAGTTCTTC,CASSSPGPYNEQFF
TRBJ2-5,-,-,TRBV29-1,TGCAGCGCAGGGTGGGGCAGTCAAGAGACCCAGTACTTC,CSAGWGSQETQYF
TRBJ2-7,few,TRBD1,TRBV10-3,TGTGCCATCAGTGACCCGGGACAGGGGGCCTACGAGCAGTACTTC,CAISDPGQGAYEQYF
TRBJ2-7,few,-,TRBV27,TGTGCCAGCAGTCCAGGGGACTCAAACTACGAGCAGTACTTC,CASSPGDSNYEQYF
TRBJ2-7,-,-,TRBV7-2,TGTGCCAGCAGGGAGCGATCCTACGAGCAGTACTTC,CASRERSYEQYF
TRBJ2-7,few,-,TRBV20-1,TGCAGTGCTATGTCGGGACCAACCTCCTACGAGCAGTACTTC,CSAMSGPTSYEQYF
TRBJ2-2,-,-,TRBV14,TGTGCCAGCAGGAGGGCCGTCGGGAACACCGGGGAGCTGTTTTTT,CASRRAVGNTGELFF
TRBJ2-2,-,-,TRBV5-1,TGCGCCAGCAGCCGCCATTTGGGACTGTCGGACGCGAACACCGGGGAGCTGTTTTTT,CASSRHLGLSDANTGELFF
TRBJ2-7,-,-,TRBV13,TGTGCCAGCAGCACCCGGGGTCAATCAGGGTACCACGAGCAGTACTTC,CASSTRGQSGYHEQYF
TRBJ2-5,-,-,TRBV12-5,TGTGCTAGTGCCCCGCTCGGGTGGGAGACCCAGTACTTC,CASAPLGWETQYF
TRBJ1-6,-,-,TRBV6-5,TGTGCCAGCAGTTACAAGGGGAATAATTCACCCCTCCACTTT,CASSYKGNNSPLHF
TRBJ2-1,-,TRBD2,TRBV7-3,TGTGCCAGCAGCTTACAGCCTAGCGGCAATGAGCAGTTCTTC,CASSLQPSGNEQFF
TRBJ1-4,-,-,TRBV6-2/TRBV6-3,TGTGCCAGCAGTCGGGGGGGCGCGGGAGTCGGAAAACTGTTTTTT,CASSRGGAGVGKLFF
TRBJ1-6,few,-,TRBV15,TGTGCCACCAGCAGAGATCGGGTACCCCTCCACTTT,CATSRDRVPLHF
TRBJ1-1,-,TRBD1,TRBV30,TGTGCCTGGAGACCTCTCACAGGGGATAACGCTGAAGCTTTCTTT,CAWRPLTGDNAEAFF
TRBJ2-2,-,TRBD1,TRBV20-1,TGCAGTGCTAGAAAGGACAGGGTGTTGGGAAGGTACACCGGGGAGCTGTTTTTT,CSARKDRVLGRYTGELFF
TRBJ2-3,few,-,TRBV18,TGTGCCAGCTCACCACTCGCACCCCAGGGGACAGATACGCAGTATTTT,CASSPLAPQGTDTQYF
TRBJ2-1,few,-,TRBV29-1,TGCAGCGTTGAAACACTAGCCCGCGATCGTGAGCAGTTCTTC,CSVETLARDREQFF
TRBJ2-1,few,TRBD1,TRBV9,TGTGCCAGCGGGAGGGGGACAGGGTCCAACAATGAGCAGTTCTTC,CASGRGTGSNNEQFF
TRBJ1-1,-,-,TRBV27,TGTGCCAGCAGTTTATCGTCTCTTACGAACACTGAAGCTTTCTTT,CASSLSSLTNTEAFF
TRBJ2-1,few,TRBD1,TRBV29-1,TGCAGTGGTCGTCAGGGGGCAAGTCAGTTCTTC,CSGRQGASQFF
TRBJ2-3,few,-,TRBV7-2,TGTGCCAGCAGCCAGACCTGGGACACAGATACGCAGTATTTT,CASSQTWDTDTQYF
TRBJ2-1,-,TRBD2,TRBV5-1,TGCGCCAGCAGTCCCTTAGCGGGAAACTCCTACAATGAGCAGTTCTTC,CASSPLAGNSYNEQFF
TRBJ2-5,-,TRBD1,TRBV7-7,TGTGCCAGCAGCTCCAGGGGGACGGGAGAGACCCAGTACTTC,CASSSRGTGETQYF
TRBJ1-2,few,TRBD1,TRBV24-1,TGTGCCACCAGTGATTCGCAGGGGGCCCGCTATGGCTACACCTTC,CATSDSQGARYGYTF
TRBJ2-5,few,TRBD1,TRBV12-3/TRBV12-4,TGTGCCAGCAGTTTATTACAGGGGATCCGGGAGACCCAGTACTTC,CASSLLQGIRETQYF
TRBJ2-3,few,-,TRBV20-1,TGCAGTGCTAGACTATCATTGGTCCCAGATACGCAGTATTTT,CSARLSLVPDTQYF
TRBJ1-2,-,-,TRBV12-3/TRBV12-4,TGTGCCAGCAGTTCATGGACGGAGAACTATGGCTACACCTTC,CASSSWTENYGYTF
TRBJ1-2,few,-,TRBV12-3/TRBV12-4,TGTGCCAGCAGTCGCGACGGACTATATGGCTACACCTTC,CASSRDGLYGYTF
TRBJ2-3,-,-,TRBV6-6,TGTGCCAGCAGTCCCCGATGGAACGCGCAGTATTTT,CASSPRWNAQYF
TRBJ1-1,once,TRBD1,TRBV10-3,TGTGCCATCAGTGAGTCAGGGGGCACGGGTGAAGCTTTCTTT,CAISESGGTGEAFF
TRBJ1-5,many,TRBD1,TRBV6-1,TGTGCCAGCAGTGAAGGGGCAGGGGGCGGACAGCCCCAGCATTTT,CASSEGAGGGQPQHF
TRBJ1-5,-,TRBD1,TRBV12-3/TRBV12-4,TGTGCCAGCAGTTTTCCAGGGGGAAAAGATCAGCCCCAGCATTTT,CASSFPGGKDQPQHF